The 3 T cell receptor beta chains presented below share a single source sample, sequenced in a study of cytomegalovirus exposure and HLA in healthy donors. The PCR contained 60 Vbeta and 13 Jbeta primers. Here immunoSEQ multiplex PCR was the method, and the copy in TCRdb shows in-frame clones only, minus some. The sample includes around 90,000 clones, just under 80% of them seen just once. The sample comprised PBMCs. The receptors stem from a woman in her 40s in good health and CMV-seronegative.

The V and J genes are TRBV5-1 and TRBJ2-1; 9 nucleotides align to TRBD1. Germline-derived CDR1 and CDR2 are SGHRS and YFSETQ. This CDR3 is built from 15 residues. Losses at the gene ends were 0 bases for V and 9 bases for J; bases not matched to a gene: 7. For the CDR3, the DNA is TGCGCCAGCAGCTTGGGGGACAGGGAAGGTGCTGAGCAGTTCTTC. Residues: CASSLGDREGAEQFF.

V is TRBV10-1 and J is TRBJ2-1; 13 positions agree with TRBD2. The CDR3 consists of 17 residues. V was pared by 5 bases and J by 6 bases, with 10 bases of the junction left unmatched. The V gene's germline CDR1 is WNHNN and CDR2 SYGVQD (reference sequence). CDR3 in DNA: TGCGCCAGCAGTAACTCCGGACTAGCGGGAGTATCCAATGAGCAGTTCTTC. It codes for CASSNSGLAGVSNEQFF.

The J gene is TRBJ2-7, the V gene TRBV19; TRBD2 agrees at 8 bases. The V and J ends lost 3 bases and 4 bases, in that order; junction bases with no gene match: 8. Per germline, CDR1 LNHDA and CDR2 SQIVND (reference sequence). CDR3 size: 15 residues. The CDR3 DNA is TGTGCCAGTAGTATGCGGGGGGCAGCGGCTTACGAGCAGTACTTC. It specifies CASSMRGAAAYEQYF.